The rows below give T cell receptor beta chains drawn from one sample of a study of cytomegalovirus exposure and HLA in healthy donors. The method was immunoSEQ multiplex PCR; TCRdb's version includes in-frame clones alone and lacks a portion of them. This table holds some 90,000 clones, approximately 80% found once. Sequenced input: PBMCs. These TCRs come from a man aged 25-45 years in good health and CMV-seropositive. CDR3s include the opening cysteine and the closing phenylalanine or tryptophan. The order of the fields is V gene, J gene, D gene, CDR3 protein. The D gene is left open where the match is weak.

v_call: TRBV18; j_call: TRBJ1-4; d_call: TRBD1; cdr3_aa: CASSLQITGTASKREKLFF
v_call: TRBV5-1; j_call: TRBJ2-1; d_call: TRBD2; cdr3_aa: CASSLDPSGSSEQFF
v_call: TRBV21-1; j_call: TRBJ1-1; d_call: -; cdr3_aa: CASSWETGDRGTEAFF
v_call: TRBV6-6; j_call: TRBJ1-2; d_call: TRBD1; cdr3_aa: CASSYSGDSLSGYTF
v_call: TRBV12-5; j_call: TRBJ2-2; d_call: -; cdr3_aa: CASGLGTGLATGELFF
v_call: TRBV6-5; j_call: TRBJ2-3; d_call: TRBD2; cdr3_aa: CASRLAGRADTQYF
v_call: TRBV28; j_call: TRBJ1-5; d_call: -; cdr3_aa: CASRGAVNQPQHF
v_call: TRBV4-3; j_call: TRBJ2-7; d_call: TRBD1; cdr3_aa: CASSLYRGDEQYF
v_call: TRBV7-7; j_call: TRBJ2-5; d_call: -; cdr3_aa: CASSSQGLQETQYF
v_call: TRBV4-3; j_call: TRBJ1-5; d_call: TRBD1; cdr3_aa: CASSQDTGGRQPQHF
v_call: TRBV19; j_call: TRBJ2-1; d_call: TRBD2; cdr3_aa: CASSITSGWTYNEQFF
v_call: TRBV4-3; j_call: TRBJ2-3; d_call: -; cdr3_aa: CASSQDPGLPTDTQYF
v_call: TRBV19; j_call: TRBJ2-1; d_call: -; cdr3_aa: CASTNYRSSYNEQFF
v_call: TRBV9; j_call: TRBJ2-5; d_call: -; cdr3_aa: CASSPRQGGETQYF
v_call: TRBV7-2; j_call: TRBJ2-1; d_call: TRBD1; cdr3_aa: CASSLKGQVYNEQFF
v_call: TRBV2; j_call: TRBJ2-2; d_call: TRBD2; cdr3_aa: CATPAGGGNTGELFF
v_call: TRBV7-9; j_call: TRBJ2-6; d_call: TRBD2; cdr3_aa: CASSLSGGYVDNVLTF
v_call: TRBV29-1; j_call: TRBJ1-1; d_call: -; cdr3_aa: CSVLRGGVGEAFF
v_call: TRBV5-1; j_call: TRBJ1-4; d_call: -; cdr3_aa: CASSLNYRDAAFF
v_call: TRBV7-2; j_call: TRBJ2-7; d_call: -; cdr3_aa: CASSSQQEGRQYF
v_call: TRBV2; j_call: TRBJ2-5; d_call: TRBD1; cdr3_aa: CASSARGRETQYF
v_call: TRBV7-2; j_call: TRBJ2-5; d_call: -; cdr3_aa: CASSSYGAGFFGTQYF
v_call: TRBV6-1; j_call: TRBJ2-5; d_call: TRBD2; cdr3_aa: CATLLRGGRETQYF
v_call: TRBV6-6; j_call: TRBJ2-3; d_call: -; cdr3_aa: CASSYPPGSTDTQYF
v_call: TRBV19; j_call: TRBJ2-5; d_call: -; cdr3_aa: CASSPSGIGETQYF
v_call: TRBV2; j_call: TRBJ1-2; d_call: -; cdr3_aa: CASSEGGNYGYTF
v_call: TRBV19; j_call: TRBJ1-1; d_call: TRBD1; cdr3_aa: CASSDRVNTEAFF
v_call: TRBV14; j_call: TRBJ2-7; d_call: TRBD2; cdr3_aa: CASSQDTSGRGYEQYF
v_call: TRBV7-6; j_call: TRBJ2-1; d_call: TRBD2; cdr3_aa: CASSLTSGSSNEQFF
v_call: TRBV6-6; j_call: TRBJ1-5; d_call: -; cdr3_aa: CASISWSGSNQPQHF